This T cell receptor beta chain was sequenced for a study of tumor and adjacent non-tumor tissue in lung cancer. As for the study in general: Patients comprised some eleven adenocarcinoma, a couple of squamous cell carcinoma and 1 small cell lung cancer. Broader study findings: Top 100 clones took a larger repertoire share in normal lung. TCR diversity was significantly greater in tumor than normal lung tissue.

The template was RNA from unsorted bulk tissue. TCRbeta libraries were built with three rounds of nested PCR, modified from ARM-PCR. TCRdb re-analysed the multiplex PCR reads in MiXCR, keeping a single row per CDR3 protein. The sample shows fewer than 100,000 distinct CDR3 sequences, roughly two thirds of them seen only once. In this sample, this clonotype turned up many times. Its specificity is not known. This TCR came from a middle-aged woman with non-small cell lung cancer. The sample was lung tumor tissue.

Written as DNA, the CDR3 is TGTGCCAGCAGCAAAGGACTAGTCGATGAGCAGTTCTTC. Encoded protein: CASSKGLVDEQFF. This rearrangement joins TRBV4-2 to TRBJ2-1; 7 positions match TRBD2. With 5 bases clipped from V and 8 bases from J, the junction kept 6 bases outside the gene matches. This CDR3 has 13 residues. Germline lookup yields CDR1 LGHNA and CDR2 YNFKEQ.